The rows below give T cell receptor beta chains drawn from one sample of a study of shared clonotypes between healthy human individuals. The table came from immunoSEQ multiplex PCR; TCRdb's copy has only in-frame clones and leaves some out. This sample carries approximately 1,500,000 clones, nearly 99% of them seen once, and the ten largest clones take roughly 0.4%. Sample: naive CD4+ T cells sorted from blood. These receptors all come from a man aged 25 to 45 in good health. CDR3s include the opening cysteine and the closing phenylalanine or tryptophan. Fields, in order: V gene, D gene, CDR3 protein. A D gene is named only where the DNA matches it firmly.

V: TRBV19
D: -
CDR3: CASSIARADTQYF

V: TRBV5-5
D: -
CDR3: CASSFVQATEAFF

V: TRBV20-1
D: -
CDR3: CSATYNEQFF

V: TRBV25-1
D: -
CDR3: CASSVSRDFNEKLFF

V: TRBV28
D: TRBD1
CDR3: CASGTGVYEQYF

V: TRBV5-1
D: TRBD1
CDR3: CASSIDRVSEQFF

V: TRBV30
D: -
CDR3: CAWSVGRGAGAYEQYF

V: TRBV25-1
D: -
CDR3: CASTYGDQPQHF

V: TRBV4-1
D: -
CDR3: CASSLNLRETQYF

V: TRBV18
D: TRBD2
CDR3: CASSPLAGAIYNEQFF

V: TRBV20-1
D: -
CDR3: CSASQANEQFF

V: TRBV28
D: -
CDR3: CASSPGGGAYGYTF

V: TRBV7-6
D: -
CDR3: CASSPGANYGYTF

V: TRBV5-1
D: -
CDR3: CASSLRQSSGANVLTF

V: TRBV30
D: -
CDR3: CAWSVRGQTYEQYF

V: TRBV10-2
D: -
CDR3: CASSGPGEQYF

V: TRBV9
D: -
CDR3: CASSVVAGANTEAFF

V: TRBV5-6
D: -
CDR3: CASSLNRHFSYNEQFF

V: TRBV7-2
D: TRBD1
CDR3: CASSPGTGGYGYTF

V: TRBV5-6
D: TRBD1
CDR3: CASSFPTGSQGNTIYF

V: TRBV18
D: -
CDR3: CASSPLRDPTETQYF

V: TRBV11-2
D: TRBD2
CDR3: CASSPIGREGPREQYF

V: TRBV18
D: -
CDR3: CASSGQTSGNTIYF

V: TRBV7-2
D: -
CDR3: CASSPQGHLYNEQFF

V: TRBV5-6
D: TRBD1
CDR3: CASSFSDRDGYTF

V: TRBV15
D: -
CDR3: CATRKLPGRHTEAFF

V: TRBV5-6
D: TRBD1
CDR3: CASSGNRGRIYGYTF

V: TRBV28
D: -
CDR3: CASLGGGGGEQFF

V: TRBV1
D: -
CDR3: CTSPLVLSEPSYNEQFF

V: TRBV19
D: TRBD1
CDR3: CASYPGGFFLDNEQFF

V: TRBV10-3
D: -
CDR3: CASGKGSEQFF

V: TRBV5-6
D: -
CDR3: CASSLLSGSVYEQYF

V: TRBV6-1
D: -
CDR3: CASSLQGSPDTQYF

V: TRBV13
D: TRBD2
CDR3: CASSPGLAHTDTQYF

V: TRBV6-5
D: TRBD2
CDR3: CASSGTSATYEQYF

V: TRBV5-1
D: -
CDR3: CASSLAQETQYF

V: TRBV10-2
D: TRBD2
CDR3: CASRGLAGATDTQYF